This T cell receptor (beta chain) was documented in a study of T cell responses to AZD1222 COVID-19 vaccine (dated by TCRdb to 2020 to 2023). About the investigation overall: AZD1222 recipients with second doses at about 4 weeks or about 12 weeks were pooled, because spike-specific TCR depth and breadth did not differ between schedules. Trial participants were enrolled into age subgroups of 18-55, 56-69 and 70-plus years, which contained about 150, 27 and 61 TCR-sequenced participants, respectively. A total of about 230 trial participants underwent TCR sequencing, of whom around 200 received two doses of AZD1222 and approximately 25 received two doses of the MenACWY control vaccine.

Inclusive of the bounding cysteine and phenylalanine, the CDR3 is 16 residues long. Only the CDR3 region is kept as DNA, spanning 48 bases read in frame from base 1. Deletion took 5 bases off V and 0 bases off J, with a span of 14 bases between the germline ends. Taken from the germline V gene (reference sequence), the CDR1 and CDR2 loops are LNHDA and SQIVND. The research as a whole found: Conclusions about previously exposed vaccinees were limited because only six AZD1222 recipients were SARS-CoV-2 seropositive at baseline. Participants were mostly white British, with more females than males. The authors suggested clonal diversity may have been underestimated. The 56-69-year group was small, and its depth increase did not reach significance, likely because of low power. Reportedly, almost half of the unique spike-specific TCRs recognized epitopes lying outside the regions that are mutated in the B.1.351 and B.1.1.7 variants. Because no samples from the day 14 peak response were available, repertoires could be characterized only after the peak T cell response. After two AZD1222 doses, both the breadth and the depth of spike-specific TCRs were significantly higher than at day 0 and than in MenACWY recipients. The vaccine-associated CD4 TCRs covered the entire spike protein, and the dominant responses fell in regions 160-218 and 743-854.

This clone was seen once. Its antigen remains unidentified. Base quality data are lacking; no much larger clone is found one base away. Reading the label with the study, this specimen's time point is: baseline before first vaccination. The vaccinee samples were drawn from two UK trials, COV001 and COV002, one of which was a single-blind randomized controlled phase 2/3 trial testing AZD1222 (ChAdOx1 nCoV-19) in healthy adults. Trial participant PBMC samples were collected at day 0 and day 28 after the second dose for TCRbeta chain sequencing. The CDR3 regions of human TCRbeta chains were analyzed by immunosequencing. Concerning the study's data processing: Repertoire TCRs were checked for matches against a reference library of SARS-CoV-2-specific TCRs that had been generated using the MIRA antigen-specificity platform. Breadth was defined as the fraction of unique TCRs that were SARS-CoV-2-associated, and depth was defined as the fraction of total T cells that were SARS-CoV-2-associated. Using the MIRA data, every spike-specific TCR was mapped to the spike region that the TCR reacted to and assigned to either a CD4 or a CD8 class. Log10-transformed breadth and depth values were compared by one-way ANOVA with Sidak's multiple comparisons tests. The table comes from immuneACCESS by way of TCRdb, which keeps in-frame sequences with V and J called. Part of the clones is missing from these tables; in studies checked, under half for an unresolved V gene and the rest for unknown reasons. That table gives V, J and clone size, and the DNA gave D and trimming. The sample contains approximately 110,000 clones, around 82% of them found a single time. Together, the top ten hold approximately 6.2% of the sample.

The sequence was obtained from an adult in good health. The chain uses TRBV19 and TRBJ2-1, with the D gene not clear enough to name. The specimen was peripheral blood, collected on day 0 of AZD1222 vaccination. In nucleotides, the sequence is TGTGCCAGTAGTGGAACTGACGGAAACTCCTACAATGAGCAGTTCTTC. Its coded protein is CASSGTDGNSYNEQFF.